This T cell receptor (beta chain) was recorded in a study of shared clonotypes between healthy human individuals. Deep-level assay runs were performed. Clones were read by immunoSEQ multiplex PCR, and TCRdb kept only the in-frame ones, dropping some. The sample carries under 2,000,000 clones, approximately 95% recorded once. Study-wide findings and caveats: Memory subsets generally showed smaller estimated richness than naive subsets did.

Trimming cost V 7 bases and J 2 bases; bases outside gene matches: 6. This CDR3 spans 16 amino acids. Germline V lookup: CDR1 LNHDA, CDR2 SQIVND (reference sequence). The naive CD8 subset, CD45RO-negative cells positively selected for CCR7, excluded terminally differentiated effector memory CD45RA+ cells. Turning to this clone: As yet, its antigen is unknown.

The clonotype was recovered from a man aged 18 to 29 in good health. The chain employs TRBV19 and TRBJ2-1, with 12 bases matching TRBD2. Sequencing was performed on naive CD8+ T cells sorted from blood. The chain's CDR3 is CASKETSGGTYNEQFF. CDR3 in DNA: TGTGCCAGTAAAGAGACTAGCGGGGGAACCTACAATGAGCAGTTCTTC.